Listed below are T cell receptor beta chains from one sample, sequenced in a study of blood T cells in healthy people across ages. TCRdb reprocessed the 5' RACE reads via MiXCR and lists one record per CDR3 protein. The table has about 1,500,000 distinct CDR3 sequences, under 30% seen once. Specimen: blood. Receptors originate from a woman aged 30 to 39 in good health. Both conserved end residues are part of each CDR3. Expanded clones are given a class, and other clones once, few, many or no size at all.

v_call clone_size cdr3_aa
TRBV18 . CASSSPRQGGEAFF
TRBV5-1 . CASSSWTSDTQYF
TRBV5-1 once CASSKTGKDQETQYF
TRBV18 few CASSSRETGTDTQYF
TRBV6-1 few CASSEDDLPDQPQHF
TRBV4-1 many CASSQEGRGNYGYTF
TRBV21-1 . CASSPSSGTQYF
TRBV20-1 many CSAALPGRTETQYF
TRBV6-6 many CASSQTSGGAGETQYF
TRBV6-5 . CASSYSPGQAISDTQYF
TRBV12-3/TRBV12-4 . CASSRAMQEPQETQYF
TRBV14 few CASSQGDWRADTQYF
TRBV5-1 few CASSLRLAGAVDTQYF
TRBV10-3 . CAISDRGGRTEAFF
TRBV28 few CASSRAGGPGDTQYF
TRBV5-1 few CASSLQAGGRNNEQFF
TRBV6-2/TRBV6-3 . CASIKVGLTDTQYF
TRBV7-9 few CASSLGGSREIPYEQYF
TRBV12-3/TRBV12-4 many CASATGEHNEQFF
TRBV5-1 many CASSLGDSEQFF
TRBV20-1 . CSARVASGGVLQETQYF
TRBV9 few CASSKDRGTYEQYF
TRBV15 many CATSREGQGSLKWGYEQYF
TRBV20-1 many CSARERDFEQFF
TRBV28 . CASSTLAGGINEQFF
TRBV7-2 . CASSLGTSVSNEQYF